The 22 T cell receptor beta chains presented below share a single source sample, sequenced in a study of shared clonotypes between healthy human individuals. Repertoires were generated with immunoSEQ multiplex PCR, while TCRdb's copy carries only in-frame clones and drops some. The data contain 950,000 to 1,300,000 clones, around 76% of them singletons. Sequencing used memory CD4+ T cells sorted from blood. Subset: CD45RA-negative fraction. These receptors all stem from a man aged 18 to 35 in good health.

V is TRBV6-5 and J is TRBJ1-2; 9 nucleotides agree with TRBD1. V dropped 5 bases and J dropped 5; count of bases not matched to a gene: 6. This CDR3 has 14 residues. CDR1 is MNHEY, CDR2 SVGAGI, per germline. DNA of the CDR3: TGTGCCAGCAGTCCCGGGACAGGGATGTATGGCTACACCTTC. This encodes CASSPGTGMYGYTF.

V usage is TRBV5-1 and J usage is TRBJ2-6, with D perhaps assigned TRBD1 or TRBD2 (5 bases each). Trimming removed 5 bases at V and 0 bases at J, with 15 bases between. The CDR3 runs to 17 residues. The V gene's germline CDR1 is SGHRS and CDR2 YFSETQ. Written as DNA, the CDR3 is TGCGCCAGCAGGCCAGGGAGTTCTGGCTCTGGGGCCAACGTCCTGACTTTC. Translating it yields CASRPGSSGSGANVLTF. Drawing the rest from reference TRBV5-1 and TRBJ2-6, the complete variable domain is KAGVTQTPRYLIKTRGQQVTLSCSPISGHRSVSWYQQTPGQGLQFLFEYFSETQRNKGNFPGRFSGRQFSNSRSEMNVSTLELGDSALYLCASRPGSSGSGANVLTFGAGSRLTVL.

This clone turned up a few times. The genes are TRBV2 and TRBJ1-5; a possible D gene is TRBD1 (5 bases). Germline V CDR1 and CDR2: SNHLY, FYNNEI. The CDR3 is 13 residues long. With 4 bases removed from V and 7 bases from J, the gap between germline ends came to 11 bases. CDR3 sequence reads: CASSGVGGQPQHF. The DNA for the CDR3 is TGTGCCAGCAGTGGGGTCGGGGGGCAGCCCCAGCATTTT.

V usage is TRBV14 and J usage is TRBJ2-1; 8 bases map to TRBD2. Germline CDR1 reads SGHDN; CDR2 reads FVKESK. The CDR3 totals 15 residues. J lost 8 bases, V lost 6 bases, and 12 bases had no gene match. The CDR3 protein is CASSQRAGVSDEQFF. The CDR3 DNA reads TGTGCCAGCAGTCAAAGAGCGGGAGTTAGCGATGAGCAGTTCTTC.

The genes are TRBV18 and TRBJ1-6; D perhaps matches TRBD1 (5 bases). Germline CDR1 and CDR2: KGHSH and LQKENI. CDR3 length equals 13 residues. V was shortened by 3 bases and J by 6 bases, with 6 bases between the two germline ends. In nucleotides, the CDR3 is TGTGCCAGCTCACCGGGGGGTAATTCACCCCTCCACTTT. The encoded protein is CASSPGGNSPLHF.

This clone was detected only a few times. Other nucleotide sequences from this sample produce the same CDR3. The chain combines TRBV5-1 with TRBJ2-7; a weak D match, TRBD2 (5 bases). The CDR3 has 15 amino acids. Trimming removed 0 bases from V and 0 bases from J, with 10 bases in between. The germline gives CDR1 SGHRS, CDR2 YFSETQ. The CDR3 sequence is CASSLASRSSYEQYF. For the CDR3, the DNA is TGCGCCAGCAGCTTGGCTAGCCGGAGCTCCTACGAGCAGTACTTC.

The genes are TRBV23-1 and TRBJ2-7, with D perhaps TRBD1 (5 bases). TRBV23-1 is an ORF, and what it does is uncertain. Deletions cut 3 bases from V and 7 bases from J, with 16 bases between. This CDR3 is built from 14 residues. CDR3 region: CASSHRRHRMEQYF. In DNA, the CDR3 is TGCGCCAGCAGTCACCGTAGGCACAGGATGGAGCAGTACTTC.

The rearrangement joins TRBV6-1 to TRBJ2-2; weak D call: TRBD2 (7 bases). V was shortened by 1 base and J by 4 bases, with 16 bases between the two germline ends. The length of the CDR3 is 17 residues. Germline CDR1 and CDR2: MNHNS and SASEGT. The CDR3 region has the DNA TGTGCCAGCAGTGAAGGTTCCAACGGGGGGCGCACCGGGGAGCTGTTTTTT. It translates to CASSEGSNGGRTGELFF.

This clone was detected a few times. This CDR3 is CASSLRQGATIRLFF. The CDR3 DNA sequence: TGTGCCAGCAGCTTACGACAGGGGGCGACGATTCGGCTGTTTTTT. The chain combines TRBV7-9 with TRBJ2-2; 10 positions match TRBD1. Losses at the gene ends were 2 bases for V and 13 bases for J; bases not matched to a gene: 10. This CDR3 contains 15 residues. The germline gives CDR1 SEHNR, CDR2 FQNEAQ (reference sequence).

The chain recombines TRBV10-3 with TRBJ2-3; D remains ambiguous. V dropped 10 bases and J dropped 2 bases, with 7 bases sitting between them. The CDR3 runs to 11 residues. Germline loops: CDR1 ENHRY, CDR2 SYGVKD. The CDR3 sequence is CATQDTDTQYF. The CDR3 region has the DNA TGTGCCACCCAAGACACAGATACGCAGTATTTT.

The gene calls are TRBV19 and TRBJ1-3; 8 bases line up with TRBD1. Germline loops: CDR1 LNHDA, CDR2 SQIVND (reference sequence). This CDR3 is 15 amino acids long. V lost 4 bases and J lost 2; bases outside the gene matches: 4. Here the CDR3 DNA reads TGTGCCAGTAGTACCACAGGGGGAACTGGAAACACCATATATTTT. It encodes CASSTTGGTGNTIYF.

The sample holds many counts of this clone. This chain connects TRBV7-6 to TRBJ2-2; no clear D. CDR1 and CDR2 (germline): SGHVS, FNYEAQ. Trimming stripped 1 base from V and 6 bases from J, with 9 bases between. The CDR3 extends over 14 amino acids. The CDR3 spells CASSLESVPGELFF. The CDR3 nucleotides are TGTGCCAGCAGCTTAGAGTCGGTCCCCGGGGAGCTGTTTTTT.

This clone occurred a few times. The chain joins TRBV11-2 to TRBJ1-1; no definite D call. V was pared by 5 bases and J by 5 bases, with 12 bases between. CDR1 and CDR2 (germline): SGHAT, FQNNGV. The CDR3 is 13 residues long. The CDR3 loop is CASSDQRGTEAFF. The CDR3 coding sequence is TGTGCCAGCAGCGACCAAAGAGGGACTGAAGCTTTCTTT.

This clone appeared a few times. The gene calls are TRBV5-6 and TRBJ2-7; D is possibly TRBD1 (7 bases). V was trimmed by 6 bases and J by 0 bases, leaving 13 bases between them. The length of the CDR3 is 14 residues. Per the germline V gene, CDR1 is SGHDT and CDR2 is YYEEEE. The CDR3 region has the DNA TGTGCCAGCACCCGCGGGACAGTCTCCTACGAGCAGTACTTC. It is translated as CASTRGTVSYEQYF.

The chain uses TRBV28 and TRBJ1-6; 7 nucleotides line up with TRBD1. Germline-derived CDR1 and CDR2 are MDHEN and SYDVKM. V shed 6 bases and J 0 bases; nucleotides not matched to a gene: 2. There are 15 residues in the CDR3. CDR3 amino acids: CASRGGSSYNSPLHF. In nucleotides, the CDR3 is TGTGCCAGCAGAGGGGGCAGCTCCTATAATTCACCCCTCCACTTT. Full variable domain (missing parts from reference TRBV28 and TRBJ1-6): DVKVTQSSRYLVKRTGEKVFLECVQDMDHENMFWYRQDPGLGLRLIYFSYDVKMKEKGDIPEGYSVSREKKERFSLILESASTNQTSMYLCASRGGSSYNSPLHFGNGTRLTVT.

The J gene is TRBJ2-2, the V gene TRBV10-3; D gene uncertain. The CDR3 runs to 14 residues. Looked up from germline, CDR1 is ENHRY and CDR2 is SYGVKD. Trimming left V 6 bases short and J 2 bases short, with 10 bases between. The CDR3 sequence is CAIRTTSNTGELFF. The CDR3 DNA reads TGTGCCATCAGGACGACAAGTAACACCGGGGAGCTGTTTTTT.

The CDR3 loop is CASSLGRAGVTPQYF. The CDR3 DNA reads as TGTGCCAGCAGCTTGGGAAGAGCGGGAGTGACACCCCAGTACTTC. V is TRBV11-2 and J is TRBJ2-7; 8 bases are a match to TRBD2. CDR3 length: 15 amino acids. Trimming at V came to 3 bases and at J to 10 bases, leaving 14 bases not matched to a gene. Germline V gene sequence: CDR1 SGHAT, CDR2 FQNNGV.

The chain combines TRBV15 with TRBJ1-2, with D perhaps TRBD1 (5 bases). The CDR3 runs to 15 residues. In germline, CDR1 is LNHNV, CDR2 YYDKDF (reference sequence). Trimming took 0 bases from V and 3 from J, leaving 11 bases between them. In DNA form, the CDR3 reads TGTGCCACCAGCAGAGATAGGGGCAGCCACTATGGCTACACCTTC. Its protein product is CATSRDRGSHYGYTF.

This clone came up once. V gene TRBV30 combines with J gene TRBJ2-5, with D possibly called TRBD1 or TRBD2 (5 bases each). There are 14 residues in the CDR3. CDR1 and CDR2 (germline): GTSNPN, SVGIG (reference sequence). Trimming removed 4 bases at V and 7 bases at J, with 19 bases between. The CDR3 is CAWNLGTRSGTQYF. DNA of the CDR3: TGTGCCTGGAATCTAGGGACCCGGAGTGGGACCCAGTACTTC.

The CDR3 protein is CASSEGTGGLALHF. CDR3 DNA: TGTGCCAGCAGTGAAGGGACAGGGGGCCTGGCCCTCCACTTT. This chain links TRBV6-1 with TRBJ1-6; 11 positions match TRBD1. CDR3 length: 14 amino acids. Germline values: CDR1 MNHNS, CDR2 SASEGT. The ends lost 1 base at V and 14 bases at J; junction bases unmatched: 4.

Note on this clone: This CDR3 is also generated by other DNA sequences in the sample. The J gene is TRBJ2-1, the V gene TRBV30; D unclear. Trimming shortened V by 3 bases and J by 4 bases, and 4 bases separated the two germline ends. CDR1 GTSNPN and CDR2 SVGIG come from the germline V gene (reference sequence). The CDR3 contains 11 residues. The CDR3 DNA reads as TGTGCCTGGAGCGCTTACAATGAGCAGTTCTTC. Protein sequence: CAWSAYNEQFF.

The rearrangement links TRBV4-1 to TRBJ2-7; 9 bases agree with TRBD2. Per the germline V gene, CDR1 is MGHRA and CDR2 is YSYEKL. The V and J ends lost 4 bases and 4 bases, in that order; junction bases with no gene match: 11. This CDR3 spans 16 amino acids. CDR3 region: CASSPGTGLARYEQYF. DNA for the CDR3: TGCGCCAGCAGCCCTGGAACGGGACTAGCTAGGTACGAGCAGTACTTC.